This record looks at one T cell receptor (beta chain) sequence and its context. This CDR3 has 13 residues. CDR1 and CDR2 (germline): SGDLS, YYNGEE. Trimming took 7 bases from V and 3 from J, leaving 13 bases between them. The sample belongs to a study of blood T cell repertoires in COVID-19. Some clones are missing from TCRdb's copy, which holds only in-frame ones; the method was immunoSEQ multiplex PCR. The table records 70,000 to 90,000 clones, around 90% of them present only once. Sequenced input: peripheral blood. The clonotype comes from a man in his forties or fifties with acute or convalescent COVID-19. The chain is built from TRBV9 and TRBJ1-2; D is unresolved. CDR3 sequence (DNA): TGTGCCAGCGGCAGGAACGGTGACTATGGCTACACCTTC. Translation gives CASGRNGDYGYTF.